This TCR beta chain was recorded in a study of T cells expressing NK-cell markers. At the level of the study: Researchers got TCR beta repertoires out of sorted CD3+CD56+NKG2C+, CD3+CD56+NKG2C- and CD3+CD56-NKG2C+ T cells.

One entry per CDR3 protein, without DNA, is what TCRdb gives after re-calling the 5' RACE reads. Its table lists roughly 420,000 distinct CDR3 sequences. Whole-study findings and limits: In several donors, dominant clonotypes made up roughly 25-60.1% of CD3+CD56-NKG2C+ cells.

The CDR3 totals 16 residues. The germline CDR1 and CDR2 sequences are SEHNR and FQNEAQ (reference sequence). As for this clonotype: The antigen remains undetermined.

The sequence was obtained from a woman between 18 and 70 years old in good health. The specimen was blood T cells: a sorted CD56 or NKG2C T cell subset, CD4+ or CD8+ T cells, or bulk PBMC T cells (not recorded which). The genes are TRBV7-9 and TRBJ2-2; the TCRdb call, TRBD1, lacks DNA for checking. The CDR3 reads CASSPGTGGGTGELFF.